This record concerns one T cell receptor beta chain sequence. V was pared by 5 bases and J by 5 bases, with 7 bases between. The CDR3 has 11 residues. CDR1 and CDR2 from the germline V gene are WSHSY and SAAADI. Generated by immunoSEQ multiplex PCR, the TCRdb table keeps only in-frame clones and is missing some. The data contain 80,000 or so clones, 87% of them singletons. The sample is drawn from a study of T cell responses to AZD1222 COVID-19 vaccine. Sequenced here: peripheral blood, sampled on day 0 of AZD1222 vaccination. The TCR was taken from an adult in good health. The chain has TRBV10-2 and TRBJ2-7; D call uncertain. The CDR3 DNA reads TGCGCCAGCAGTCCAGTCGACGAGCAGTACTTC. The encoded protein is CASSPVDEQYF.